This T cell receptor beta chain emerged from a study of blood T cells in healthy people across ages. Notes on the study in general: Measured against age, TCR beta diversity per million T cells decreased in a roughly linear manner.

Worth noting for this clonotype: The antigen is unknown.

A second 7 to 11 cycle PCR used barcoded and J-beta primers. TCRdb re-called the 5' RACE reads through MiXCR, storing one row per CDR3 protein. The sample has some 730,000 distinct CDR3 sequences; about a fifth are singletons. The origin of this receptor is a man aged 70 or older in good health. Sample: blood.

The DNA for the CDR3 is TGTGCCAGCAGTTACTCTGGAGGGCGGGATGAAAAACTGTTTTTT. It translates to CASSYSGGRDEKLFF. This chain joins TRBV6-5 and TRBJ1-4; D is undetermined. The CDR3 spans 15 residues. Trimming left V 0 bases short and J 6 bases short, with 11 bases between. The germline V gene encodes CDR1 MNHEY and CDR2 SVGAGI.